These 3 T cell receptor beta chains share one sample of origin, sequenced in a study of T cell repertoires in cytomegalovirus infection. The antigens of these receptors remain unknown. One entry per CDR3 protein, called by TCRdb with MiXCR from the reads. The data show 700,000 to 950,000 distinct CDR3 sequences, less than 35% seen once. Specimen: cultured CD8+ T cells from PBMCs, collected from culture after CMV antigen stimulation. These receptors all come from a human donor in good health (CMV status not recorded). Some clones in this sample may be carry-over from other donors' samples.

V gene TRBV12-5 combines with J gene TRBJ1-1; maybe TRBD1 (6 bases). The CDR3 is 14 residues long. Germline CDR1 is LGHNT and CDR2 is FRNRAP. Trimming removed 3 bases at V and 0 bases at J, with 8 bases between. In nucleotides, the CDR3 is TGTGCTAGTGGTTTTCGACAGGTGAACACTGAAGCTTTCTTT. Translation: CASGFRQVNTEAFF.

This clonotype was seen many times. This chain links TRBV7-9 with TRBJ2-5; a possible D gene is TRBD2 (6 bases). Germline lookup yields CDR1 SEHNR and CDR2 FQNEAQ (reference sequence). The V gene lost 0 bases and the J gene lost 5 bases, with 19 bases spanning the gap. The length of the CDR3 is 17 residues. The CDR3 bases are TGTGCCAGCAGCTTAGCTCGAAGAGATCCAGGGAGGGAGACCCAGTACTTC. It specifies CASSLARRDPGRETQYF.

This clonotype was found a few times. The chain couples TRBV7-9 to TRBJ2-3; D call uncertain. The CDR3 consists of 16 residues. Germline CDR1 is SEHNR and CDR2 is FQNEAQ (reference sequence). V lost 1 base to trimming and J lost 1 base, with 12 bases between them. CDR3 protein: CASSLGQVMGTDTQYF. For the CDR3, the DNA is TGTGCCAGCAGCTTAGGCCAGGTCATGGGCACAGATACGCAGTATTTT.